The sequence of this TCR beta chain was determined in a study of T-cell reconstitution after alpha-beta-depleted transplantation in children. Study conclusions and caveats: T-cell numbers and diversity, one year after transplant, stemmed largely from T cells that were newly produced. High day-60 TCRbeta diversity in some patients came from surviving recipient T cells and thymic progenitors. Approximately two months post-transplant, alpha-beta T cells reportedly originated from several hundred expanded graft clones.

This clonotype was recorded at least ten times. Its matching antigen is unknown. TCRbeta library preparation incorporated unique molecular identifiers. TCRdb analysed the PCR reads with MiXCR anew, one entry per CDR3 protein. Counted here are 120,000 to 150,000 distinct CDR3 sequences, 7.5% to 9% occurring once; the ten biggest clones make up less than 20%. The CDR3 is made up of 15 amino acids. From germline, CDR1 is DFQATT and CDR2 SNEGSKA (reference sequence). The germline V and J ends were trimmed by 1 base and 2 bases, with 12 bases remaining between them. The sample in question was PBMCs, mostly from graft donor cells, obtained 180 days after TCRalphabeta/CD19-depleted stem cell transplant. The TCR was taken from a female patient aged 2-9 years who had a stem cell transplant for congenital amegakaryocytic thrombocytopenia, so the T cells may come from the graft donor. V usage is TRBV20-1 and J usage is TRBJ2-1; D unresolved. CDR3 amino acids: CSARARRSAYNEQFF. The CDR3 DNA sequence: TGCAGTGCTAGAGCTAGGCGGAGTGCCTACAATGAGCAGTTCTTC.